Listed here are 14 T cell receptor beta chains from one sample, sequenced in a study of T cell responses to AZD1222 COVID-19 vaccine. Sequencing used immunoSEQ multiplex PCR; TCRdb keeps in-frame clones, though not all of them. This sample has more than 95,000 clones, with about 88% found just once. The sequenced sample was peripheral blood, obtained on day 0 of AZD1222 vaccination. These receptors were obtained from an adult in good health.

The rearrangement links TRBV9 to TRBJ1-6; D ambiguous. Trimming stripped 0 bases from V and 4 bases from J, with 14 bases between. CDR1 is SGDLS and CDR2 is YYNGEE in the germline V gene. The CDR3 covers 17 residues. Here the CDR3 DNA reads TGTGCCAGCAGCGTAGACCCCACGCCAAAGTATAATTCACCCCTCCACTTT. This codes for CASSVDPTPKYNSPLHF.

The chain combines TRBV5-1 with TRBJ1-1; D is undetermined. This CDR3 is built from 13 residues. V was pared by 4 bases and J by 3 bases, with 10 bases between. Germline values: CDR1 SGHRS, CDR2 YFSETQ. The DNA of the CDR3 is TGCGCCAGCAGCCCTACCCCGGACACTGAAGCTTTCTTT. Amino acid sequence: CASSPTPDTEAFF.

The V call is TRBV3-1 (or the pseudogene TRBV3-2), the J call TRBJ1-4; 8 nucleotides match TRBD1. This CDR3 spans 15 amino acids. The junction had 6 bases not matched to a gene; V was cut back by 1 base and J by 8 bases. CDR1 and CDR2 from the germline V gene are LGHDT and YNNKEL (reference sequence). Here the CDR3 DNA reads TGTGCCAGCAGCCAAGTCTCAGGGGGCGGGGAAAAACTGTTTTTT. Amino acids: CASSQVSGGGEKLFF.

This clone was recorded once. The rearrangement joins TRBV2 to TRBJ1-1; the match to TRBD1 covers 7 bases. The germline gives CDR1 SNHLY, CDR2 FYNNEI. The CDR3 is made up of 13 amino acids. Unmatched junction bases numbered 8, after V lost 7 bases and J lost 6 bases. The CDR3 reads CASKGDRVPEAFF. The CDR3 DNA reads TGTGCCAGCAAGGGCGACAGGGTCCCTGAAGCTTTCTTT.

The J gene is TRBJ2-7, the V gene TRBV5-8; tentatively, D is TRBD1 (6 bases). The V gene lost 1 base and the J gene lost 4 bases, with 15 bases spanning the gap. Germline CDR1 and CDR2: SGHTS and YDEGEE. The CDR3 runs 15 residues. The CDR3 reads CASSLFRGSRYEQYF. The CDR3 DNA reads as TGTGCCAGCAGCTTGTTCAGGGGATCCCGGTACGAGCAGTACTTC.

The CDR3 loop is CASSLGVLGAATDTQYF. In nucleotides, the CDR3 is TGTGCCAGCAGCTTAGGGGTGCTGGGGGCCGCAACAGATACGCAGTATTTT. V is TRBV7-2 and J is TRBJ2-3; TRBD1 might be the D (6 bases). The CDR3 runs to 17 residues. V lost 1 base to trimming and J lost 3 bases, with 17 bases between them. The germline V gene has CDR1 SGHTA and CDR2 FQGNSA.

The chain is built from TRBV15 and TRBJ1-4, with TRBD1 as a possible D gene (6 bases). CDR1 and CDR2 from the germline V gene are LNHNV and YYDKDF (reference sequence). This CDR3 is built from 16 residues. V was clipped by 0 bases and J by 7 bases, with 15 bases between them. CDR3 protein: CATSRDRGGWGEKLFF. Written as DNA, the CDR3 is TGTGCCACCAGCAGAGACCGAGGGGGTTGGGGTGAAAAACTGTTTTTT.

CDR3 region: CASSYSAATNYGYTF. The CDR3 nucleotides are TGTGCCAGCAGTTACTCGGCAGCAACTAACTATGGCTACACCTTC. The chain links TRBV6-5 to TRBJ1-2; no clear D gene. Trimming removed 0 bases at V and 0 bases at J, with 8 bases between. The germline V gene has CDR1 MNHEY and CDR2 SVGAGI. The CDR3 runs to 15 residues.

The V and J genes are TRBV6-5 and TRBJ1-2; no clear D. The germline V gene encodes CDR1 MNHEY and CDR2 SVGAGI. V was cut by 7 bases and J by 6 bases, with 15 bases left in between. The CDR3 has 13 residues. CDR3 sequence reads: CASTPSGGDGYTF. CDR3 bases: TGTGCCAGCACCCCCTCCGGTGGTGATGGCTACACCTTC.

V usage is TRBV5-1 and J usage is TRBJ2-3, with D perhaps matching TRBD1 or TRBD2 (6 bases each). Trimming removed 4 bases at V and 0 bases at J, with 12 bases between. CDR1 and CDR2 from the germline V gene are SGHRS and YFSETQ. There are 15 residues in the CDR3. The DNA of the CDR3 is TGCGCCAGCAGCGCCGGGGGACATAGCACAGATACGCAGTATTTT. This codes for CASSAGGHSTDTQYF.

CDR3 DNA: TGTGCCAGCAGCGTAGCTCCCAGTTCCGCCGGGGAGCTGTTTTTT. Its translation: CASSVAPSSAGELFF. The chain combines TRBV9 with TRBJ2-2; D remains ambiguous. The CDR3 is made up of 15 amino acids. V lost 0 bases and J lost 6, with 12 bases in between. From germline, CDR1 is SGDLS and CDR2 YYNGEE.

This chain connects TRBV25-1 to TRBJ2-5; D is unclear. Germline V gene data show CDR1 as MGHDK and CDR2 as SYGVNS. V dropped 4 bases and J dropped 2 bases, with 11 bases sitting between them. The CDR3 is 14 residues long. The CDR3 nucleotides are TGTGCCAGCAGTGGAACAGTTGAACAAGAGACCCAGTACTTC. Translated: CASSGTVEQETQYF.

V is TRBV10-3 and J is TRBJ2-5; D is uncertain. Germline lookup yields CDR1 ENHRY and CDR2 SYGVKD. The CDR3 has 14 amino acids. Trimming took off 4 bases at V and 1 base at J, with 10 bases between the two ends. The CDR3 reads CAISVGTAQETQYF. CDR3 DNA: TGTGCCATCAGTGTAGGAACAGCCCAAGAGACCCAGTACTTC.

The chain couples TRBV5-1 to TRBJ2-2; D might be TRBD1 or TRBD2, each matching 5 bases. CDR1 and CDR2 (germline): SGHRS, YFSETQ. V was clipped by 0 bases and J by 5 bases, with 11 bases between them. This CDR3 has 15 amino acids. CDR3 nucleotide sequence: TGCGCCAGCAGCTTGGAGGCAGGGAGAACCGGGGAGCTGTTTTTT. Amino acids: CASSLEAGRTGELFF.